This T cell receptor beta chain was observed in a study of blood T cell repertoires in COVID-19. Study context: Sources were T cells, B-cell-depleted T cells, or PBMCs; the material itself was cDNA or gDNA.

In the source study's methods: Estimated nucleated cell counts came from reference gene primer amplification. Profiled with immunoSEQ multiplex PCR; TCRdb holds only in-frame clones, not every one. V and J calls and clone size are as listed in that table; D and trimming were resolved from the DNA. The profile shows about 130,000 clones, about 79% of them singletons. Germline assignment: CDR1 SGHVS and CDR2 FNYEAQ. The CDR3 covers 19 residues. The V segment lost 3 bases and the J segment 5 bases; nucleotides outside the gene matches: 14. This sequence joins TRBV7-6 and TRBJ2-5, with 14 bases matching TRBD2. This TCR came from a man aged 40-50 years with active or convalescent COVID-19. The sequenced sample consisted of peripheral blood. As DNA, the CDR3 is TGTGCCAGCAGCTTGGGACTAGCGGGAGAGGTTCCCAGGCGGGAGACCCAGTACTTC. Translated, it gives CASSLGLAGEVPRRETQYF. Full variable domain (rest looked up from reference TRBV7-6 and TRBJ2-5): GAGVSQSPRYKVTKRGQDVALRCDPISGHVSLYWYRQALGQGPEFLTYFNYEAQQDKSGLPNDRFSAERPEGSISTLTIQRTEQRDSAMYRCASSLGLAGEVPRRETQYFGPGTRLLVL.